This TCR beta chain was recorded in a study of T-cell memory formation after mild COVID-19. Study-level information: TCR clusters showed largely donor specificity. Whole-study findings and limits: Among contracting clones, CD4+ were mainly CM/EM and CD8+ enriched in EMRA. The authors did not confirm SARS-CoV-2 specificity of second-wave clones peaking day 37.

cDNA libraries for TCR alpha and TCR beta, carrying sample barcodes and UMIs, came from 5'RACE with constant-segment primers. TCRdb reprocessed the 5' RACE reads via MiXCR and lists one record per CDR3 protein. The data hold about 600,000 distinct CDR3 sequences, with less than 25% observed a single time. CDR3 length equals 14 residues. To note about this clonotype: The target antigen is unknown. One junction end does not reproduce the germline sequence, and a read error may be involved.

This TCR was recovered from an adult woman who had mild COVID-19 (a few samples of this study predate the infection). Cell type and time point are not known. The sample was PBMCs or a T cell subset sorted from them (not recorded which). This chain joins TRBV12-3 or TRBV12-4 and TRBJ2-2, with 7 bases lining up with TRBD1. The CDR3 nucleotides are TGTGCCAGCAGTCGGGACAGAAACACCGTGGAGCTGTTTTTT. Its protein is CASSRDRNTVELFF.